This T cell receptor beta chain is from a study of T and B cells in COVID-19 patients. Study-wide results and caveats: Patients with COVID-19 reportedly showed strongly skewed T cell receptor beta variable and joining gene usage. Clonality of TRB repertoires was high in active COVID-19; recovery brought above-healthy diversity and richness.

Multiplex PCR with BIOMED2 TRB-A/B primer pools amplified TRB rearrangements. MiXCR was run by TCRdb on the multiplex PCR reads, yielding one entry per CDR3 protein. The sample records 20,000 to 30,000 distinct CDR3 sequences, over 25% being singletons. V was clipped by 0 bases and J by 2 bases, with 14 bases between them. This CDR3 spans 17 amino acids. CDR1 and CDR2 from the germline V gene are MNHNY and SVGAGI (reference sequence). TRB was amplified from about 250-500 ng of blood genomic DNA. This clonotype came up a few times. Its antigen is not known. Sequences were obtained from blood. J is TRBJ2-1 and V is TRBV6-6, with a possible D match to TRBD1 (7 bases). This clonotype originated in a human donor who had recovered from COVID-19. The CDR3 region has the DNA TGTGCCAGCAGTTACTCGAGTGGCAGGGGGGCCTACAATGAGCAGTTCTTC. Translated: CASSYSSGRGAYNEQFF.